This T cell receptor beta chain was sequenced during a study of post-analysis software for immune sequencing data. General study points: About 5 TRBV segments occurring more often in patients than controls included TRBV5-6, TRBV5-1 and TRBV20-1.

The CDR3 totals 16 residues. Germline values: CDR1 SGHDN, CDR2 FVKESK. The ends lost 4 bases at V and 2 bases at J; junction bases unmatched: 5. With respect to this clonotype: Its antigen remains unknown.

The TCR beta cDNA libraries contained unique molecular identifiers. A single record per CDR3 protein comes from TCRdb applying MiXCR to the PCR reads. The sample contains roughly 540,000 distinct CDR3 sequences, 30% to 40% of which appear only once. The J gene is TRBJ2-7, the V gene TRBV14; 13 nucleotides line up with TRBD2. This sequence was found in a girl aged 2-17 years with multiple sclerosis. The sequencing input was blood. CDR3: CASSPWTSGGPYEQYF. CDR3 bases: TGTGCCAGCAGCCCCTGGACTAGCGGGGGCCCCTACGAGCAGTACTTC.